One sample yielded the 5 T cell receptor beta chains listed below, sequenced in a study of cytomegalovirus exposure and HLA in healthy donors. In the PCR, 60 Vbeta and 13 Jbeta primers were used. Profiled with immunoSEQ multiplex PCR; TCRdb holds only in-frame clones, not every one. The profile shows around 180,000 clones, around 80% of them singletons. The specimen sequenced was PBMCs. These receptor sequences come from a woman between 40 and 55 years old in good health and CMV-seronegative.

Regarding this clone: The sample contains more than one DNA sequence encoding this CDR3. The chain has TRBV7-9 and TRBJ2-5; 9 bases are shared with TRBD1. The CDR3 runs 14 residues. V shed 6 bases and J 4 bases; nucleotides not matched to a gene: 6. Germline CDR1 and CDR2: SEHNR and FQNEAQ (reference sequence). For the CDR3, the DNA is TGTGCCAGCAGTAGGGGACAGGGTGGAGAGACCCAGTACTTC. The encoded protein is CASSRGQGGETQYF.

V gene TRBV28 combines with J gene TRBJ2-5; D unresolved. V was pared by 4 bases and J by 2 bases, with 14 bases between. Germline values: CDR1 MDHEN, CDR2 SYDVKM. The CDR3 has 15 residues. The CDR3 protein is CASSYHEAGQETQYF. As DNA, the CDR3 is TGTGCCAGCAGTTACCACGAGGCCGGGCAAGAGACCCAGTACTTC.

V and J are TRBV6-5 and TRBJ2-5; D perhaps matches TRBD2 (5 bases). The J call is in doubt because the DNA end fits TRBJ2-7 better. Germline V gene data show CDR1 as MNHEY and CDR2 as SVGAGI. The CDR3 extends over 15 amino acids. The CDR3 nucleotides are TGTGCCAGCAGCCGCGGAGGTGGTTCTCACTACGAGCAGTACTTC. Protein: CASSRGGGSHYEQYF.

As for this clone: Other DNA sequences in this sample translate to the same CDR3. The chain carries TRBV30 and TRBJ2-3; D is possibly TRBD2 (6 bases). This CDR3 is built from 14 residues. The ends were cut back, 5 bases at V and 0 bases at J, with 12 bases in the middle. CDR1 is GTSNPN and CDR2 is SVGIG in the germline V gene (reference sequence). CDR3 sequence (DNA): TGTGCCTGGCAACCGGGACTCAGCACAGATACGCAGTATTTT. Its protein is CAWQPGLSTDTQYF. Complete variable domain (other parts from reference TRBV30 and TRBJ2-3): SQTIHQWPATLVQPVGSPLSLECTVEGTSNPNLYWYRQAAGRGLQLLFYSVGIGQISSEVPQNLSASRPQDRQFILSSKKLLLSDSGFYLCAWQPGLSTDTQYFGPGTRLTVL.

The V and J genes are TRBV27 and TRBJ1-5; 7 nucleotides match TRBD1. V shed 6 bases and J 0 bases; nucleotides not matched to a gene: 5. In germline, CDR1 is MNHEY, CDR2 SMNVEV (reference sequence). This CDR3 has 15 amino acids. The CDR3 region has the DNA TGTGCCAGCAGATCGACAGGGCGTAGCAATCAGCCCCAGCATTTT. This codes for CASRSTGRSNQPQHF.